This TCR beta chain appears in the sequencing data of a study of response to subunit inactivated influenza vaccine listed by TCRdb under 2018. For the study in its entirety: Deep quantitative T cell receptor repertoire profiling was used in the study to track responses to a trivalent subunit inactivated influenza vaccine. What the study reported, not specific to this receptor: It was suggested by the authors that each seasonal influenza vaccination may recruit only a limited number of new T cells.

This clonotype was observed a few times. Its antigen is currently not known. There are no base qualities to consult, and no much larger clone falls within one base. The library was produced with RT-PCR. Reads for this sample came from an Illumina HiSeq 2500. TCRdb trimmed public reads at Q25 via fastp, called clones via MiXCR and kept in-frame beta chains. Here each entry gathers all rows of one CDR3 protein and keeps the most common genes and DNA. The sample table holds about 170,000 distinct CDR3 sequences, of which roughly 12% were seen once. The top ten hold 25% to 30% of the sample. Cut back by 2 bases and 8 bases, the V and J ends lie 12 bases apart. The germline V gene (reference sequence) specifies DFQATT as CDR1 and SNEGSKA as CDR2. Spanning cysteine to phenylalanine, the CDR3 consists of 12 amino acids. Only the CDR3 portion is preserved as DNA: 36 bases, with reading frame beginning at the first base.

The sample was also reused in another study, on T cells expressing NK-cell markers. The second study's paper adds: The TCR beta cDNA libraries were made using 5'RACE template switching, a step that added both a universal primer site and unique molecular identifiers. In sorted CD3+CD56+NKG2C+, CD3+CD56+NKG2C- and CD3+CD56-NKG2C+ T-cell subsets from about 8 donors, TCR beta-chain repertoires were profiled. Among the eight sequenced donors, only one was HCMV-seronegative, while the other seven were HCMV-seropositive. In several experiments an anti-gammadeltaTCR antibody was added to restrict sorting to alphabetaTCR-expressing T cells. In more than five donors, the dominant CD3+CD56+NKG2C+ clonotypes ranked among the top 10 CD8+ clonotypes, making up 1.0-7.0% of CD8+ T cells. Those dominant clonotypes were again the most abundant among CD3+CD56-NKG2C+ cells in a few donors, at about 28.3-65%. Whether the expanded NKG2C-expressing T cell clones were specific for HCMV antigens was left unclear. All eight donors whose samples were sequenced were randomly selected healthy volunteers, three of them men and five women. HCMV serostatus was determined by detecting HCMV-specific IgG in serum with a commercial ELISA kit. Ficoll density gradient centrifugation was used to isolate peripheral blood mononuclear cells from blood. CD4+ and CD8+ T cells were isolated from PBMC by magnetic immunoseparation with Miltenyi isolation kits. Synthesis of cDNA was primed from the TCR beta constant segment and was followed by two consecutive PCR amplification steps. The libraries were sequenced on Illumina HiSeq 2000/2500, MiSeq or NextSeq, producing 2 x 150 bp reads. MIGEC handled demultiplexing of the reads and grouping by UMI, while MiTCR was used to assemble and quantify clonotypes. To remove erroneous sequences, TCR cDNA sequences were retained only when supported by two or more reads. The tcR package was used for downstream repertoire analysis, and clonotypes were matched across fractions by CDR3 nucleotide sequence plus V segment. VDJmatch was used to annotate antigen specificity against VDJdb, with one amino acid substitution allowed in CDR3.

This clonotype was obtained from a man aged 45-65 years who received an inactivated influenza vaccine. Donor details come from another sample of the same person, matched by shared clones. The sample was CD8+ T cells sorted from PBMCs, taken 11 to 12 days after vaccination. The chain couples TRBV20-1 to TRBJ1-2; 6 matching bases give a weak D call of TRBD1. The CDR3 sequence is CSARPKGEGYTF. The DNA sequence reads TGCAGTGCTAGACCGAAGGGGGAGGGCTACACCTTC.